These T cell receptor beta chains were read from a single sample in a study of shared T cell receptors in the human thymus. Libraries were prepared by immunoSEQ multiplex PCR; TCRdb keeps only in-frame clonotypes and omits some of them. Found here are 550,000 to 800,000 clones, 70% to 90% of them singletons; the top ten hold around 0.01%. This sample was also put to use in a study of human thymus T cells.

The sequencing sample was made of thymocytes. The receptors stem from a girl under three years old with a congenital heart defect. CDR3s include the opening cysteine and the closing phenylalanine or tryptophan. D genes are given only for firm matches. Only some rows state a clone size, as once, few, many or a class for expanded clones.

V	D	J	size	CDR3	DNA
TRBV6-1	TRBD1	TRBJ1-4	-	CASSSGQGKEKLFF	TGTGCCAGCAGTAGCGGACAGGGGAAAGAAAAACTGTTTTTT
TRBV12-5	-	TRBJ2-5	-	CASGLVRGRPKETQYF	TGTGCTAGTGGTTTGGTAAGGGGAAGGCCCAAAGAGACCCAGTACTTC
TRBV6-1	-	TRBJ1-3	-	CASSARGGNTIYF	TGTGCCAGCAGTGCTCGGGGGGGAAACACCATATATTTT
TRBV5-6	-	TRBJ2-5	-	CASSPGLIEETQYF	TGTGCCAGCAGCCCGGGACTGATAGAAGAGACCCAGTACTTC
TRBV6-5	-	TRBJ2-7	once	CASRGPGAYEQYF	TGTGCCAGCAGGGGACCGGGGGCCTACGAGCAGTACTTC
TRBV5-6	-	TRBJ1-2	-	CASSGAFKNGYTF	TGTGCCAGCTCTGGGGCGTTCAAAAATGGCTACACCTTC
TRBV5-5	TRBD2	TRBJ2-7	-	CASSFPAGGRSYEQYF	TGTGCCAGCAGCTTCCCCGCGGGGGGCCGATCCTACGAGCAGTACTTC
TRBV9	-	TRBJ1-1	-	CASSVANGVRVVNTEAFF	TGTGCCAGCAGCGTAGCTAACGGGGTGAGGGTGGTGAACACTGAAGCTTTCTTT
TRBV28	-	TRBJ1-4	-	CASSPPGKTNEKLFF	TGTGCCAGCAGCCCTCCAGGGAAAACTAATGAAAAACTGTTTTTT
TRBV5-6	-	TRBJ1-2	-	CASSLGPQYTF	TGTGCCAGCAGCTTGGGGCCACAGTACACCTTC
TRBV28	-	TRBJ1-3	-	CASRRWDFGNTIYF	TGTGCCAGCAGACGGTGGGACTTCGGAAACACCATATATTTT
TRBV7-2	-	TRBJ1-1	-	CASTSLRPEAFF	TGTGCCAGCACCTCCCTCAGGCCTGAAGCTTTCTTT
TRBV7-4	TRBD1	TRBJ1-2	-	CASSLVGQEYGYTF	TGTGCCAGCAGCTTAGTAGGACAGGAATATGGCTACACCTTC
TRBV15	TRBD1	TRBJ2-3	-	CATSREDRALEVFDTQYF	TGTGCCACCAGCAGAGAGGACAGGGCCCTCGAAGTTTTTGATACGCAGTATTTT
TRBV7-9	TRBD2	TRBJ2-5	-	CASSYTPASGEGTQYF	TGTGCCAGCAGTTATACCCCCGCTAGCGGGGAAGGGACCCAGTACTTC
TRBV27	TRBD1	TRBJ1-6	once	CASSPGRGDRNSPLHF	TGTGCCAGCAGCCCAGGCCGAGGGGACAGAAATTCACCCCTCCACTTT
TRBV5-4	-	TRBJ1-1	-	CASSFLRPPRGPDTEAFF	TGTGCCAGCAGCTTTCTACGGCCTCCGAGAGGGCCCGACACTGAAGCTTTCTTT
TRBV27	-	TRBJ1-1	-	CASSAGAGFGAEAFF	TGTGCCAGCAGTGCGGGAGCAGGGTTTGGGGCTGAAGCTTTCTTT
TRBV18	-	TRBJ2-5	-	CASSPPLREQETQYF	TGTGCCAGCTCACCACCTCTCAGGGAACAAGAGACCCAGTACTTC
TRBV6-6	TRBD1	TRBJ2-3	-	CASDEGTGWTDTQYF	TGTGCCAGCGACGAAGGGACAGGGTGGACAGATACGCAGTATTTT
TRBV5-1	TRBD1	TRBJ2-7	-	CASSLTNSDRRSYEQYF	TGCGCCAGCAGCCTTACCAACTCGGACAGGCGCTCCTACGAGCAGTACTTC
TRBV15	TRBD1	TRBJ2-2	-	CATSRDSLMDRGVSNTGELFF	TGTGCCACCAGCAGAGATTCCCTAATGGACAGGGGGGTTTCGAACACCGGGGAGCTGTTTTTT
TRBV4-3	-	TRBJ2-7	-	CASSPSPGFSYEQYF	TGCGCCAGCAGCCCCAGCCCGGGTTTCTCCTACGAGCAGTACTTC
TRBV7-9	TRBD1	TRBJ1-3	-	CASSLNRDPSDRDGNTIYF	TGTGCCAGCAGCTTAAATCGTGATCCATCAGACAGGGATGGAAACACCATATATTTT
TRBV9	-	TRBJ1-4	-	CASSPRDPGKLFF	TGTGCCAGCAGCCCCCGGGATCCGGGAAAACTGTTTTTT
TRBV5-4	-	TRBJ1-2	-	CASSLLDTQGSNYGYTF	TGTGCCAGCAGCTTGTTGGACACACAGGGATCAAACTATGGCTACACCTTC
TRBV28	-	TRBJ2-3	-	CASRPTGSRTDTQYF	TGTGCCAGCCGACCTACAGGGTCGCGCACAGATACGCAGTATTTT
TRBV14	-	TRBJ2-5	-	CASSQRDSQETQYF	TGTGCCAGCAGCCAACGGGACTCGCAAGAGACCCAGTACTTC
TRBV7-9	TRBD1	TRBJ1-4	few	CASSLGPGQGATIEKLFF	TGTGCCAGCAGCTTAGGACCGGGACAGGGGGCGACTATTGAAAAACTGTTTTTT
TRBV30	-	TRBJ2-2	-	CAWRGQGWNTGELFF	TGTGCCTGGAGGGGCCAGGGGTGGAACACCGGGGAGCTGTTTTTT
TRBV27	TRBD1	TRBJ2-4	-	CASSPKDRHKAKNIQYF	TGTGCCAGCAGTCCGAAGGACAGGCATAAAGCCAAAAACATTCAGTACTTC
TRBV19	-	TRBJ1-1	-	CASMGAWTEAFF	TGTGCCAGTATGGGGGCTTGGACTGAAGCTTTCTTT
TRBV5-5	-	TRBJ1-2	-	CASSLPPDRASIYGYTF	TGTGCCAGCAGCTTACCGCCGGACAGAGCTTCCATCTATGGCTACACCTTC
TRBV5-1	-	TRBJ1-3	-	CASSLGLHGAGNTIYF	TGCGCCAGCAGCTTGGGGCTACACGGGGCTGGAAACACCATATATTTT
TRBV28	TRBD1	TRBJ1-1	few	CASSLFTGGTEAFF	TGTGCCAGCAGTTTATTCACAGGGGGCACTGAAGCTTTCTTT
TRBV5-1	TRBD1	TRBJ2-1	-	CASSGPGTGVINEQFF	TGCGCCAGCAGCGGCCCAGGGACAGGGGTCATCAATGAGCAGTTCTTC
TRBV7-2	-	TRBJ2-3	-	CASSLDRTSTDTQYF	TGTGCCAGCAGCTTAGATCGGACTAGCACAGATACGCAGTATTTT
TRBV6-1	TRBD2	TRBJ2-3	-	CASSEAGEGMIADTQYF	TGTGCCAGCAGTGAAGCGGGGGAGGGGATGATTGCAGATACGCAGTATTTT
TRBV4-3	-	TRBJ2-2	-	CASRPRGTGELFF	TGCGCCAGCAGGCCCAGGGGCACCGGGGAGCTGTTTTTT
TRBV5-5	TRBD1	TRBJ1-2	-	CASSIQGQNYGYTF	TGTGCCAGCAGCATACAGGGACAGAACTATGGCTACACCTTC
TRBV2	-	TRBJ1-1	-	CASSDGRTVGNTEAFF	TGTGCCAGCAGTGACGGGAGGACAGTTGGGAACACTGAAGCTTTCTTT
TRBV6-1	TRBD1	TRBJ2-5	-	CASSGQGVQETQYF	TGTGCCAGCTCCGGACAGGGGGTCCAAGAGACCCAGTACTTC
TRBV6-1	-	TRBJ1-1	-	CASSSITGPLTEAFF	TGTGCCAGCAGTTCAATTACAGGGCCTCTTACTGAAGCTTTCTTT